One sample yielded the 18 T cell receptor beta chains listed below, sequenced in a study of beta chain features in type 1 diabetes. As every portion of the isolated RNA was reverse transcribed, the sequencing read expressed TCRB transcripts. The table came from immunoSEQ multiplex PCR; TCRdb's copy has only in-frame clones and leaves some out. The sample yields 300,000 to 350,000 clones, about 14% seen once. Sequencing was performed on central memory CD4+ T cells from blood. Receptors were obtained from a man aged 25-40 years in good health.

This clone has just a few counts. A far larger clone lies a single base away; this is likely a read error. This chain links TRBV7-7 with TRBJ2-2; D is ambiguous. CDR3 size: 13 residues. Germline V gene sequence: CDR1 SSHAT, CDR2 FNYEAQ (reference sequence). V was pared by 5 bases and J by 5 bases, with 9 bases between. DNA for the CDR3: TGTGCCAGCAGCCCCCAGATGACCGGGGAGCTGTTTTTT. It specifies CASSPQMTGELFF. The whole variable domain, filled in from reference TRBV7-7 and TRBJ2-2, reads GAGVSQSPRYKVTKRGQDVTLRCDPISSHATLYWYQQALGQGPEFLTYFNYEAQPDKSGLPSDRFSAERPEGSISTLTIQRTEQRDSAMYRCASSPQMTGELFFGEGSRLTVL.

This clone turned up a few times. V gene TRBV6-5 combines with J gene TRBJ2-1, with 7 positions matching TRBD2. CDR3 size: 15 residues. J lost 5 bases, V lost 4 bases, and 8 bases had no gene match. The V gene's germline CDR1 is MNHEY and CDR2 SVGAGI. The CDR3 coding sequence is TGTGCCAGCAGTTCGGTCCGGACTAGACACAATGAGCAGTTCTTC. Its translation is CASSSVRTRHNEQFF.

This clone occurred a few times. The chain employs TRBV12-5 and TRBJ1-5; 7 bases align to TRBD1. Germline V gene data show CDR1 as LGHNT and CDR2 as FRNRAP. Losses at the gene ends were 6 bases for V and 4 bases for J; bases not matched to a gene: 9. The CDR3 is 15 residues long. The CDR3 DNA follows: TGTGCTAGTGGCCCTGACAGGGAGTCGAATCAGCCCCAGCATTTT. It codes for CASGPDRESNQPQHF.

This clone appeared a few times. The chain carries TRBV7-8 and TRBJ1-2; D may be TRBD1 (6 bases). The V end lost 5 bases, the J end lost 7 bases, and 20 bases lay between the germline ends. This CDR3 has 15 residues. Germline V gene lookup returns CDR1 SGHVS and CDR2 FQNEAQ. CDR3 bases: TGTGCCAGCAGCCCACAACAGGGAGTATCTGGTGGCTACACCTTC. This gives the protein CASSPQQGVSGGYTF.

The chain employs TRBV9 and TRBJ1-2, with no clear D. CDR1 and CDR2 (germline): SGDLS, YYNGEE. V was pared by 4 bases and J by 8 bases, with 9 bases between. The CDR3 is made up of 11 amino acids. The CDR3 here is CASSPRGGYTF. The CDR3 bases are TGTGCCAGCAGCCCCCGTGGGGGCTACACCTTC.

This chain links TRBV6-6 with TRBJ1-1; D gene ambiguous. The CDR3 consists of 11 residues. V gave up 4 bases and J gave up 9 bases, with 9 bases separating them. Germline CDR1 and CDR2: MNHNY and SVGAGI (reference sequence). In DNA, the CDR3 is TGTGCCAGCAGTTTTAAGGAGCAAGCTTTCTTT. It encodes CASSFKEQAFF.

J is TRBJ2-2 and V is TRBV30; the D gene is possibly TRBD2 (6 bases). This CDR3 has 13 residues. V lost 5 bases and J lost 0, with 7 bases in between. The V gene's germline CDR1 is GTSNPN and CDR2 SVGIG (reference sequence). The CDR3 sequence is CAWASANTGELFF. CDR3 DNA: TGTGCCTGGGCTAGCGCGAACACCGGGGAGCTGTTTTTT.

In its sample, this clone was seen many times. The V and J genes are TRBV28 and TRBJ1-3, with a weak D call TRBD1 (6 bases). The CDR3 length is 16 residues. CDR1 is MDHEN, CDR2 SYDVKM, per germline. Trimming removed 1 base from V and 2 bases from J, with 12 bases in between. CDR3 in DNA: TGTGCCAGCAGTTTATATCAGGGGCAAACTGGAAACACCATATATTTT. Residues: CASSLYQGQTGNTIYF.

The chain is built from TRBV9 and TRBJ2-1; D remains ambiguous. V lost 5 bases and J lost 10, with 16 bases in between. The CDR3 spans 13 residues. CDR1 is SGDLS and CDR2 is YYNGEE in the germline V gene. The chain's CDR3 is CASSPDTSGEQFF. The CDR3, as DNA: TGTGCCAGCAGTCCCGACACTTCTGGGGAGCAGTTCTTC.

This clone was seen a few times. The gene calls are TRBV9 and TRBJ1-1; a weak D match, TRBD1 (5 bases). This CDR3 has 15 residues. V lost 0 bases, J lost 0 bases, and 9 bases lay in between. Germline V lookup: CDR1 SGDLS, CDR2 YYNGEE. The CDR3 here is CASSVDAGMNTEAFF. The DNA for the CDR3 is TGTGCCAGCAGCGTAGACGCAGGGATGAACACTGAAGCTTTCTTT.

This clone turned up a few times. V and J are TRBV11-2 and TRBJ2-5; 9 bases agree with TRBD2. The CDR3 consists of 15 residues. The junction had 5 bases not matched to a gene; V was cut back by 1 base and J by 5 bases. CDR1 and CDR2 (germline): SGHAT, FQNNGV. CDR3 protein: CASSLGRGGFETQYF. In DNA, the CDR3 is TGTGCCAGCAGCTTAGGGCGGGGGGGCTTCGAGACCCAGTACTTC.

The gene calls are TRBV5-1 and TRBJ2-1, with D possibly called TRBD1 or TRBD2 (5 bases each). Trimming pared 0 bases from V and 5 bases from J, leaving 12 bases between. The CDR3 consists of 15 residues. Germline assignment: CDR1 SGHRS and CDR2 YFSETQ. DNA for the CDR3: TGCGCCAGCAGCTTGGTCGGGACGCTTGACAATGAGCAGTTCTTC. Its protein product is CASSLVGTLDNEQFF.

The genes are TRBV2 and TRBJ2-3, with 9 bases matching TRBD2. Trimming removed 6 bases from V and 6 bases from J; junction bases left unmatched: 7. The length of the CDR3 is 14 residues. Germline V gene sequence: CDR1 SNHLY, CDR2 FYNNEI. The CDR3: CASRLSLAGDTQYF. CDR3 DNA sequence: TGTGCCAGCAGGTTGAGTCTAGCGGGGGATACGCAGTATTTT.

The table lists this clone with a few counts. The V and J genes are TRBV14 and TRBJ2-3; D gene unclear. This CDR3 contains 15 residues. The V gene's germline CDR1 is SGHDN and CDR2 FVKESK. Trimming left V 9 bases short and J 4 bases short, with 20 bases between. CDR3 region: CASSKTHSPADTQYF. The CDR3 DNA reads TGTGCCAGTAGTAAGACACATAGTCCAGCAGATACGCAGTATTTT. The whole variable domain, remainder taken from reference TRBV14 and TRBJ2-3, is EAGVTQFPSHSVIEKGQTVTLRCDPISGHDNLYWYRRVMGKEIKFLLHFVKESKQDESGMPNNRFLAERTGGTYSTLKVQPAELEDSGVYFCASSKTHSPADTQYFGPGTRLTVL.

The genes are TRBV10-3 and TRBJ2-6, with 7 nucleotides matching TRBD1. The CDR3 has 14 residues. Germline V gene sequence: CDR1 ENHRY, CDR2 SYGVKD. V trimming: 10 bases; J trimming: 0 bases; junction bases outside the gene matches: 3. The CDR3 region has the DNA TGTGCCACTACAGGGGACTCTGGGGCCAACGTCCTGACTTTC. Protein: CATTGDSGANVLTF.

The chain carries TRBV7-8 and TRBJ2-1; 8 bases map to TRBD2. The CDR3 loop spans 16 amino acids. In germline, CDR1 is SGHVS, CDR2 FQNEAQ. Germline trimming cut 0 bases from V and 8 bases from J; bases unmatched to any gene: 9. In DNA form, the CDR3 reads TGTGCCAGCAGCTTAGCTCGACAGCGGGAGATGTATGAGCAGTTCTTC. Amino acids: CASSLARQREMYEQFF.

V is TRBV4-1 and J is TRBJ2-2; tentatively, D is TRBD2 (5 bases). The length of the CDR3 is 13 residues. Germline CDR1 is MGHRA and CDR2 is YSYEKL. V lost 3 bases and J lost 8, with 10 bases in between. In nucleotides, the CDR3 is TGCGCCAGCAGCCAGGAAGGACTTGGGGAGCTGTTTTTT. Protein product: CASSQEGLGELFF.

V is TRBV7-7 and J is TRBJ2-1, with D unresolved. This CDR3 has 11 residues. Germline CDR1 SSHAT, CDR2 FNYEAQ (reference sequence). The ends were cut back, 7 bases at V and 6 bases at J, with 7 bases in the middle. The CDR3 protein is CASKVANEQFF. The CDR3 nucleotides read TGTGCCAGCAAGGTCGCCAATGAGCAGTTCTTC.